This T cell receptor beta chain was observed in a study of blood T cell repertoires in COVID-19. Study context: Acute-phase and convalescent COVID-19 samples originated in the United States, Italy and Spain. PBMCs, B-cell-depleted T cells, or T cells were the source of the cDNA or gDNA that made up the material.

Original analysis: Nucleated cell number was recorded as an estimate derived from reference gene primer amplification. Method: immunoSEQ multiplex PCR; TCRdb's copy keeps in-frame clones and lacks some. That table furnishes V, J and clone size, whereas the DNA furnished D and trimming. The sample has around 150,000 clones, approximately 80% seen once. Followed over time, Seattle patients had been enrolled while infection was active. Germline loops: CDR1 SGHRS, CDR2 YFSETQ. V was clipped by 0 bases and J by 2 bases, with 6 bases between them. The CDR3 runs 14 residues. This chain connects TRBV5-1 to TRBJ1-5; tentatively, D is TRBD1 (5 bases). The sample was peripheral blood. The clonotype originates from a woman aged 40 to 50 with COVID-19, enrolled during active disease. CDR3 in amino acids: CASSLGGGNQPQHF. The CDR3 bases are TGCGCCAGCAGCTTGGGGGGCGGCAATCAGCCCCAGCATTTT.